This TCR beta chain was identified in a study of blood T cell repertoires in COVID-19. V gave up 0 bases and J gave up 5 bases, with 12 bases separating them. This CDR3 has 14 amino acids. Looked up from germline, CDR1 is GTSNPN and CDR2 is SVGIG (reference sequence). Assay used: immunoSEQ multiplex PCR; TCRdb lists only in-frame clones, some missing. Of about 210,000 clones in the sample, about 88% were seen once. The sample consisted of peripheral blood. The chain couples TRBV30 to TRBJ2-3; D is possibly TRBD1 (5 bases). This clonotype was sampled from a man in his sixties or seventies with acute or convalescent COVID-19. The CDR3 DNA reads as TGTGCCTGGAGTGTGTCAGGGCTTGAAGATACGCAGTATTTT. It yields the protein CAWSVSGLEDTQYF.